These T cell receptor beta chains were read from a single sample in a study of T cell changes during pregnancy in multiple sclerosis. TCRdb keeps only in-frame clones here, not all; method: immunoSEQ multiplex PCR. The repertoire holds 40,000 or so clones, almost 95% seen once, with approximately 8.7% in the top ten. Here the sequenced sample was CD8+ T cells from peripheral blood mononuclear cells, taken in the third trimester of pregnancy. All receptors come from a female donor with multiple sclerosis, enrolled in a pregnancy study. CDR3s include the opening cysteine and the closing phenylalanine or tryptophan. A D gene is named only where the DNA matches it firmly. Clone size is given for some rows only: seen once, a few or many times, or a class if the clone is expanded.

clone size	V gene	D gene	J gene	CDR3 protein	CDR3 DNA
once	TRBV2	TRBD1	TRBJ2-3	CASSGQGAQYF	TGTGCCAGCAGTGGACAGGGCGCGCAGTATTTT
once	TRBV28	TRBD2	TRBJ2-7	CASSLRLAGHSPEPNEQYF	TGTGCCAGCAGTTTAAGACTAGCGGGCCACTCCCCCGAGCCCAACGAGCAGTACTTC
-	TRBV5-1	-	TRBJ2-4	CASSRGGAGSGKGNIQYF	TGCGCCAGCAGCAGAGGGGGCGCGGGTAGCGGTAAAGGGAACATTCAGTACTTC
-	TRBV4-3	-	TRBJ2-2	CASSQDGRQYTGELFF	TGCGCCAGCAGCCAAGATGGGCGACAGTACACCGGGGAGCTGTTTTTT
-	TRBV19	TRBD1	TRBJ2-7	CASSPGQGEGYEQYF	TGTGCCAGTAGTCCGGGACAGGGAGAAGGCTACGAGCAGTACTTC
-	TRBV18	TRBD2	TRBJ2-3	CASSPWGITSGRTDTQYF	TGTGCCAGCTCACCTTGGGGGATTACTAGCGGGCGCACAGATACGCAGTATTTT
-	TRBV7-9	TRBD1	TRBJ2-5	CASSDRGRETQYF	TGTGCCAGCAGTGACAGGGGGCGAGAGACCCAGTACTTC
-	TRBV30	-	TRBJ2-7	CACFTSPHYEQYF	TGTGCCTGCTTTACTAGTCCCCACTACGAGCAGTACTTC
medium-sized	TRBV21-1	-	TRBJ1-4	CASSLDRGNEKLFF	TGTGCCAGCAGCCTGGACAGGGGAAATGAAAAACTGTTTTTT
once	TRBV5-1	-	TRBJ2-5	CASSLEVREETQYF	TGCGCCAGCAGCTTGGAGGTCAGGGAAGAGACCCAGTACTTC
-	TRBV27	-	TRBJ1-1	CASSFAAGIMAFF	TGTGCCAGCAGTTTCGCGGCAGGGATAATGGCTTTCTTT
-	TRBV5-4	-	TRBJ1-1	CASGLGGTEAFF	TGTGCCAGCGGACTGGGGGGAACTGAAGCTTTCTTT
-	TRBV4-1	-	TRBJ2-1	CATGEGGDYRNEQFF	TGCGCCACCGGAGAAGGGGGGGATTATAGGAATGAGCAGTTCTTC
-	TRBV28	TRBD2	TRBJ2-7	CASRSRGAYEQYF	TGTGCCAGCAGATCCCGGGGGGCCTACGAGCAGTACTTC
-	TRBV7-9	TRBD1	TRBJ1-1	CASSETGATEAFF	TGTGCCAGCAGCGAGACAGGGGCTACTGAAGCTTTCTTT
-	TRBV6-1	-	TRBJ2-7	CASSLYRNSYEQYF	TGTGCCAGCAGCCTTTACAGGAACTCCTACGAGCAGTACTTC
once	TRBV6-6	TRBD1	TRBJ1-4	CASSWTGDGEKLFF	TGTGCCAGCAGTTGGACAGGGGACGGAGAAAAACTGTTTTTT
-	TRBV19	TRBD1	TRBJ1-1	CASSSGTGMDTEAFF	TGTGCCAGTAGTTCGGGGACAGGGATGGACACTGAAGCTTTCTTT
-	TRBV27	TRBD2	TRBJ2-1	CASTLSGRGYNEQFF	TGTGCCAGCACCCTTAGCGGGAGAGGCTACAATGAGCAGTTCTTC
-	TRBV28	TRBD2	TRBJ2-3	CASSPGTSGRAPDTQYF	TGTGCCAGCAGTCCCGGGACTAGCGGGAGGGCCCCAGATACGCAGTATTTT
-	TRBV19	TRBD2	TRBJ2-7	CASSIGGLAVSSYEQYF	TGTGCCAGTAGTATAGGTGGGCTAGCGGTGAGCTCCTACGAGCAGTACTTC
-	TRBV7-9	-	TRBJ2-2	CASSWERVVLGELFF	TGTGCCAGCAGCTGGGAGAGGGTAGTTCTCGGGGAGCTGTTTTTT
-	TRBV5-4	TRBD2	TRBJ2-2	CASSLGLAGPTGELFF	TGTGCCAGCAGCTTGGGACTAGCGGGACCCACCGGGGAGCTGTTTTTT
-	TRBV14	TRBD2	TRBJ2-1	CASSLWTSGLANEQFF	TGTGCCAGCAGCCTGTGGACTAGCGGGTTGGCGAATGAGCAGTTCTTC
-	TRBV6-5	-	TRBJ1-1	CASSLLGAGETEAFF	TGTGCCAGCAGCCTCCTAGGGGCAGGGGAGACTGAAGCTTTCTTT
-	TRBV7-3	-	TRBJ2-1	CASSMSSYNEQFF	TGTGCCAGCAGCATGAGCTCCTACAATGAGCAGTTCTTC
-	TRBV9	-	TRBJ1-1	CASSVAEFDTEAFF	TGTGCCAGCAGCGTAGCGGAGTTTGACACTGAAGCTTTCTTT
-	TRBV27	-	TRBJ2-5	CASSLDRETQYF	TGTGCCAGCAGTTTAGACAGAGAGACCCAGTACTTC
once	TRBV18	TRBD1	TRBJ2-1	CASHQGDPYNEQFF	TGTGCCAGCCACCAGGGGGACCCCTACAATGAGCAGTTCTTC
-	TRBV9	TRBD1	TRBJ1-4	CASSRFSGDRYEKLFF	TGTGCCAGCAGTCGATTTTCTGGGGACAGATATGAAAAACTGTTTTTT
-	TRBV5-1	-	TRBJ1-1	CASSLRPTGLNTEAFF	TGCGCCAGCAGCTTGCGACCTACAGGGCTAAACACTGAAGCTTTCTTT
once	TRBV28	-	TRBJ2-3	CASTPLDGEGDTQYF	TGTGCCAGCACCCCTCTAGATGGCGAAGGAGATACGCAGTATTTT
few	TRBV20-1	TRBD2	TRBJ2-7	CSADSGTTQYF	TGCAGTGCTGATAGCGGGACGACTCAGTACTTC
-	TRBV6-5	-	TRBJ1-1	CASSYSPGGLTEAFF	TGTGCCAGCAGTTACTCGCCTGGAGGGTTGACTGAAGCTTTCTTT
-	TRBV28	-	TRBJ2-1	CASSSPGLPLVHEQFF	TGTGCCAGCTCCTCACCGGGACTGCCGTTAGTACATGAGCAGTTCTTC
-	TRBV5-1	-	TRBJ1-2	CASSLTQSNYGYTF	TGCGCCAGCAGCTTAACACAGTCTAACTATGGCTACACCTTC
-	TRBV5-1	TRBD1	TRBJ1-1	CASSLPGQKMNTEAFF	TGCGCCAGCAGCCTCCCGGGACAGAAAATGAACACTGAAGCTTTCTTT
-	TRBV5-6	-	TRBJ2-7	CASSLWQNYEQYF	TGTGCCAGCAGCTTGTGGCAGAACTACGAGCAGTACTTC
-	TRBV27	TRBD2	TRBJ2-7	CASKPGGGYEQYF	TGTGCCAGCAAACCGGGAGGCGGCTACGAGCAGTACTTC
once	TRBV27	-	TRBJ1-1	CASREGGSTEAFF	TGTGCCAGCAGAGAAGGCGGGAGCACTGAAGCTTTCTTT